This TCR beta chain was profiled in a study of blood T cell repertoires in COVID-19. Study details: COVID-19 samples from acute and convalescent phases originated in the United States, Italy and Spain. PBMCs, B-cell-depleted T cells, or T cells were the source of the cDNA or gDNA that made up the material.

Enrolled during active infection, Seattle patients were then followed longitudinally. CDR1 is SGHTA, CDR2 FQGTGA, per germline. Trimming pared 5 bases from V and 6 bases from J, leaving 19 bases between. This CDR3 is built from 16 residues. Original analysis: Scientists estimated how many nucleated cells there were by amplifying reference gene primers. Method: immunoSEQ multiplex PCR; TCRdb's copy keeps in-frame clones and lacks some. V, J and clone size reflect that table, while D and trimming were determined from the DNA. The sample records 110,000 or so clones, more than 80% being singletons. The source of this sequence is a woman aged 60-75 years with COVID-19, enrolled during active disease. The V call is TRBV7-3, the J call TRBJ2-2, with D possibly matching TRBD1 (5 bases). The sample taken for sequencing was peripheral blood. CDR3 loop: CASSADREPSAGELFF. The CDR3 DNA reads as TGTGCCAGCAGCGCCGACAGAGAACCTTCTGCCGGGGAGCTGTTTTTT.